Shown below are 27 T cell receptor beta chains from a single sample sequenced in a study of blood T cell repertoires in COVID-19. The assay was immunoSEQ multiplex PCR, and TCRdb's table has in-frame clones only and misses some. The table has approximately 150,000 clones, 85% to 90% seen once. Sequencing was performed on peripheral blood. These receptor sequences come from a man between 65 and 80 years old with active COVID-19.

The chain couples TRBV7-2 to TRBJ1-5; D not certain. V was shortened by 2 bases and J by 1 base, with 12 bases between the two germline ends. The CDR3 consists of 16 residues. CDR1 is SGHTA and CDR2 is FQGNSA in the germline V gene. The CDR3 protein is CASSLWGTGSNQPQHF. The CDR3 coding sequence is TGTGCCAGCAGCTTATGGGGAACGGGGAGCAATCAGCCCCAGCATTTT.

This chain connects TRBV15 to TRBJ2-5; the match to TRBD2 covers 12 bases. The germline CDR1 and CDR2 sequences are LNHNV and YYDKDF (reference sequence). The CDR3 has 16 residues. V gave up 5 bases and J gave up 6 bases; unmatched junction bases: 10. The CDR3 loop is CATSARLAGVGKTQYF. DNA of the CDR3: TGTGCCACCAGCGCAAGACTAGCGGGAGTCGGAAAGACCCAGTACTTC.

V gene TRBV27 combines with J gene TRBJ2-7; 11 bases align to TRBD2. Germline V lookup: CDR1 MNHEY, CDR2 SMNVEV (reference sequence). After removal of 6 bases from V and 0 bases from J, the junction contained 7 bases not matched to a gene. CDR3 length equals 16 residues. DNA of the CDR3: TGTGCCAGCAGATCCCTAGCGGGAGGCCACTCCTACGAGCAGTACTTC. Its protein product is CASRSLAGGHSYEQYF.

In its sample, this clone was seen once. In nucleotides, the CDR3 is TGTGCCAGCAGCTCCCTGAGGGGAGGGTTAGATGAGCAGTTCTTC. This codes for CASSSLRGGLDEQFF. The V gene is TRBV7-9, the J gene TRBJ2-1; TRBD2 agrees at 7 bases. With 4 bases clipped from V and 8 bases from J, the junction kept 11 bases outside the gene matches. Per germline, CDR1 SEHNR and CDR2 FQNEAQ (reference sequence). The CDR3 extends over 15 amino acids.

This clone was observed once. V is TRBV28 and J is TRBJ2-3, with D possibly matching TRBD2 (7 bases). The germline CDR1 and CDR2 sequences are MDHEN and SYDVKM. The CDR3 length is 13 residues. With 7 bases removed from V and 4 bases from J, the gap between germline ends came to 12 bases. CDR3 loop: CASTWGGPDTQYF. CDR3 sequence (DNA): TGTGCCAGCACCTGGGGGGGGCCAGATACGCAGTATTTT.

The V gene is TRBV14, the J gene TRBJ2-3; D may be TRBD1 (6 bases). The germline V gene has CDR1 SGHDN and CDR2 FVKESK. This CDR3 is 13 amino acids long. V was clipped by 2 bases and J by 5 bases, with 8 bases between them. As DNA, the CDR3 is TGTGCCAGCAGCCAAAGGGGGAAAGATACGCAGTATTTT. This codes for CASSQRGKDTQYF.

This clone was observed at least ten times. The rearrangement links TRBV2 to TRBJ2-7; a possible D gene is TRBD2 (5 bases). Deletions cut 6 bases from V and 3 bases from J, with 15 bases between. This CDR3 has 14 residues. CDR1 SNHLY and CDR2 FYNNEI come from the germline V gene. The CDR3 region is CASRRGGSGYEQYF. CDR3 nucleotides: TGTGCCAGCAGACGAGGCGGGTCAGGCTACGAGCAGTACTTC.

The chain uses TRBV2 and TRBJ2-7, with 11 bases that match TRBD1. V shed 8 bases, J shed 3 bases, and the junction held 3 bases outside the gene matches. Germline V gene sequence: CDR1 SNHLY, CDR2 FYNNEI. The CDR3 is 13 residues long. The chain's CDR3 is CASGGQGVYEQYF. The CDR3 DNA sequence: TGTGCCAGCGGGGGACAGGGGGTCTACGAGCAGTACTTC.

This clone was seen a few times. The rearrangement uses TRBV6-5 and TRBJ2-1, with 13 bases identical to TRBD2. The V gene end was trimmed by 4 bases and the J gene end by 7 bases; junction bases not matched to a gene: 7. The CDR3 sequence is 16 residues long. Per the germline V gene, CDR1 is MNHEY and CDR2 is SVGAGI. CDR3 in DNA: TGTGCCAGCAGTTCCTGGACTAGCGGGAGAAGGAATGAGCAGTTCTTC. Protein sequence: CASSSWTSGRRNEQFF.

This rearrangement joins TRBV4-1 to TRBJ2-7; 8 positions match TRBD1. Trimming cost V 0 bases and J 7 bases; bases outside gene matches: 5. The CDR3 sequence is 14 residues long. Per the germline V gene, CDR1 is MGHRA and CDR2 is YSYEKL. The CDR3 nucleotides are TGCGCCAGCAGCCAAGAGGACAGGGTGGGGGAGCAGTACTTC. Encoded protein: CASSQEDRVGEQYF.

The chain couples TRBV3-1 (or the pseudogene TRBV3-2) to TRBJ2-7; 8 bases are shared with TRBD1. J lost 4 bases, V lost 4 bases, and 6 bases had no gene match. Germline V gene sequence: CDR1 LGHDT, CDR2 YNNKEL (reference sequence). This CDR3 comprises 14 residues. The chain's CDR3 is CASSPDRGGYEQYF. For the CDR3, the DNA is TGTGCCAGCAGCCCAGACAGGGGCGGGTACGAGCAGTACTTC.

The rearrangement links TRBV18 to TRBJ1-6; 9 bases are shared with TRBD1. Trimming cost V 3 bases and J 10 bases; bases outside gene matches: 4. Germline-derived CDR1 and CDR2 are KGHSH and LQKENI. The CDR3 runs 14 residues. CDR3 DNA sequence: TGTGCCAGCTCACCGGGACAGGGAGCGTCACCCCTCCACTTT. Protein: CASSPGQGASPLHF.

In this sample, this clone turned up a few times. The gene calls are TRBV2 and TRBJ1-5; D is uncertain. CDR1 and CDR2 from the germline V gene are SNHLY and FYNNEI. Trimming left V 3 bases short and J 9 bases short, with 12 bases between. The CDR3 consists of 13 residues. Here the CDR3 reads CASSDINRGPQHF. The CDR3 DNA reads TGTGCCAGCAGTGATATAAACCGAGGGCCCCAGCATTTT.

This chain uses TRBV14 with TRBJ2-6; TRBD1 might be the D (7 bases). Germline V gene sequence: CDR1 SGHDN, CDR2 FVKESK. V lost 8 bases and J lost 4, with 12 bases in between. CDR3 size: 14 residues. This chain's CDR3 is CASSRGVGANVLTF. The CDR3 nucleotides read TGTGCCAGCTCCAGGGGGGTAGGGGCCAACGTCCTGACTTTC.

The chain is built from TRBV4-3 and TRBJ1-6; D is ambiguous. Deletions cut 4 bases from V and 10 bases from J, with 11 bases between. There are 13 residues in the CDR3. CDR1 is LGHNA, CDR2 YSLEER, per germline. CDR3 amino acids: CASSPEGRSPLHF. In nucleotides, the CDR3 is TGCGCCAGCAGCCCGGAGGGTCGGTCACCCCTCCACTTT.

This chain links TRBV28 with TRBJ1-2; 8 bases align to TRBD1. J gave up 2 bases and V 5 bases, and 4 bases lay outside the gene matches. The CDR3 loop spans 14 amino acids. CDR1 MDHEN and CDR2 SYDVKM come from the germline V gene. The CDR3 loop is CASSATGVNYGYTF. The DNA for the CDR3 is TGTGCCAGCAGTGCGACAGGGGTAAACTATGGCTACACCTTC.

The chain joins TRBV10-3 to TRBJ2-7; D might be TRBD1 (6 bases). There are 17 residues in the CDR3. In germline, CDR1 is ENHRY, CDR2 SYGVKD. Trimming stripped 2 bases from V and 5 bases from J, with 22 bases between. CDR3 sequence: CAISEPADRSTGDEQYF. Written as DNA, the CDR3 is TGTGCCATCAGTGAGCCCGCAGACAGGTCAACAGGCGACGAGCAGTACTTC.

This chain connects TRBV19 to TRBJ1-2; 8 bases match TRBD1. The CDR3 loop spans 15 amino acids. Germline V gene data show CDR1 as LNHDA and CDR2 as SQIVND (reference sequence). The V segment lost 2 bases and the J segment 6 bases; nucleotides outside the gene matches: 8. The DNA of the CDR3 is TGTGCCAGTAGTATAAGGGGCAGGGGGCTCGATGGCTACACCTTC. Its protein is CASSIRGRGLDGYTF.

This sequence joins TRBV25-1 and TRBJ1-1; 8 bases line up with TRBD1. This CDR3 has 15 amino acids. V lost 3 bases, J lost 1 base, and 4 bases stayed unmatched. The germline V gene encodes CDR1 MGHDK and CDR2 SYGVNS. The CDR3 loop is CASSDRQGQNTEAFF. The DNA of the CDR3 is TGTGCCAGCAGTGATAGACAGGGGCAGAACACTGAAGCTTTCTTT.

The chain couples TRBV10-3 to TRBJ2-2, with 10 nucleotides matching TRBD2. Unmatched junction bases numbered 7, after V lost 8 bases and J lost 7 bases. The CDR3 is 14 amino acids. Germline assignment: CDR1 ENHRY and CDR2 SYGVKD. The CDR3 DNA is TGTGCCATCTTGGCTAGCGGGAGCGGCGGGGAGCTGTTTTTT. It is translated as CAILASGSGGELFF.

The rearrangement uses TRBV7-3 and TRBJ2-3, with 7 bases fitting TRBD2. The germline V gene has CDR1 SGHTA and CDR2 FQGTGA. This CDR3 has 15 residues. J gave up 2 bases and V 3 bases, and 5 bases lay outside the gene matches. The CDR3 region is CASSFEGLFTDTQYF. For the CDR3, the DNA is TGTGCCAGCAGCTTTGAGGGACTATTCACAGATACGCAGTATTTT.

This sequence joins TRBV7-2 and TRBJ2-1; TRBD2 aligns across 12 bases. Per germline, CDR1 SGHTA and CDR2 FQGNSA. The CDR3 sequence is 17 residues long. The junction had 13 bases not matched to a gene; V was cut back by 3 bases and J by 10 bases. The CDR3 here is CASSFGPSGGVIREQFF. Here the CDR3 DNA reads TGTGCCAGCAGCTTTGGACCTAGCGGGGGGGTTATACGGGAGCAGTTCTTC.

V and J are TRBV6-1 and TRBJ1-5; 7 bases map to TRBD1. The germline V gene has CDR1 MNHNS and CDR2 SASEGT. This CDR3 spans 15 amino acids. V lost 2 bases to trimming and J lost 6 bases; unmatched junction nucleotides: 7. DNA for the CDR3: TGTGCCAGCAGTGAACTTCAGACAGGGTTTCAGCCCCAGCATTTT. Residues: CASSELQTGFQPQHF.

This chain joins TRBV7-3 and TRBJ2-1; 7 bases match TRBD1. This CDR3 has 15 amino acids. CDR1 is SGHTA, CDR2 FQGTGA, per germline. The trim removed 5 bases at V and 5 bases at J, leaving 9 bases unmatched. In nucleotides, the CDR3 is TGTGCCAGCAGCCCGTTTGGGACAGTAGACAATGAGCAGTTCTTC. This translates into CASSPFGTVDNEQFF.

In its sample, this clone was seen once. This chain uses TRBV7-3 with TRBJ1-1, with TRBD1 matching over 11 bases. The V and J ends lost 9 bases and 5 bases, in that order; junction bases with no gene match: 8. Germline V gene sequence: CDR1 SGHTA, CDR2 FQGTGA. The CDR3 loop spans 14 amino acids. The CDR3 region is CASSRTGGETEAFF. In DNA form, the CDR3 reads TGTGCCAGTTCCAGGACAGGGGGCGAGACTGAAGCTTTCTTT.

The chain carries TRBV18 and TRBJ1-6, with no clear D. V was clipped by 3 bases and J by 8 bases, with 8 bases between them. CDR3 length: 13 amino acids. Germline V CDR1 and CDR2: KGHSH, LQKENI. This CDR3 is CASSPNGDSPLHF. The DNA of the CDR3 is TGTGCCAGCTCACCTAACGGAGATTCACCCCTCCACTTT. The whole variable domain, filled in from reference TRBV18 and TRBJ1-6, reads NAGVMQNPRHLVRRRGQEARLRCSPMKGHSHVYWYRQLPEEGLKFMVYLQKENIIDESGMPKERFSAEFPKEGPSILRIQQVVRGDSAAYFCASSPNGDSPLHFGNGTRLTVT.

The rearrangement uses TRBV27 and TRBJ2-5, with 11 positions matching TRBD1. The ends lost 6 bases at V and 5 bases at J; junction bases unmatched: 2. This CDR3 contains 13 residues. Looked up from germline, CDR1 is MNHEY and CDR2 is SMNVEV (reference sequence). In DNA, the CDR3 is TGTGCCAGCAGGGACAGGGGGCGCGAGACCCAGTACTTC. Its translation is CASRDRGRETQYF.